The 19 T cell receptor beta chains listed next were all sequenced from one sample in a study of T cells in narcolepsy. Assay used: immunoSEQ multiplex PCR; TCRdb lists only in-frame clones, some missing. The repertoire has about 33,000 clones, 85% to 90% of them found once; the top ten carry around 1.2%. Sequencing was performed on CD45RA- memory CD4+ T cells from PBMCs. All receptors come from a human donor with narcolepsy.

This rearrangement joins TRBV30 to TRBJ2-5; 8 bases are a match to TRBD1. The CDR3 has 12 residues. Germline CDR1 and CDR2: GTSNPN and SVGIG (reference sequence). V lost 5 bases, J lost 5 bases, and 4 bases stayed unmatched. The CDR3 region has the DNA TGTGCCTGGGGACAGGGAGTGGAGACCCAGTACTTC. It is translated as CAWGQGVETQYF.

On this clone: An end of the junction differs from the germline gene, which may be a read error. Within the sample, other DNA sequences also encode this same CDR3. The chain has TRBV27 and TRBJ1-4, with D perhaps TRBD1 (6 bases). This CDR3 region has 14 residues. Germline CDR1 MNHEY, CDR2 SMNVEV (reference sequence). The CDR3 DNA reads TGTGCCAGCAGCTTATCCTGGACAGCCGAAAAACTGTTTTTT. Encoded protein: CASSLSWTAEKLFF.

Remarks on this clone: Germline and junction disagree at one end, which may indicate a read error. The V gene is TRBV19, the J gene TRBJ2-4; D may correspond to TRBD1 or TRBD2 (5 bases each). CDR3 length equals 14 residues. The germline V gene encodes CDR1 LNHDA and CDR2 SQIVND (reference sequence). The CDR3 loop reads CTSNSPGLKNIQYF. In DNA form, the CDR3 reads TGTACCAGTAACAGCCCGGGGCTCAAAAACATTCAGTACTTC.

The chain combines TRBV6-1 with TRBJ2-5, with D perhaps being TRBD1 or TRBD2 (5 bases each). Trimming took 6 bases from V and 5 from J, leaving 13 bases between them. CDR1 MNHNS and CDR2 SASEGT come from the germline V gene. CDR3 length equals 13 residues. The CDR3 coding sequence is TGTGCCAGCAGAAAAACAGGCGGGGAGACCCAGTACTTC. Protein: CASRKTGGETQYF.

The chain uses TRBV7-2 and TRBJ1-4; D gene uncertain. V shed 5 bases and J shed 8 bases, with 15 bases lying between them. The CDR3 length is 14 residues. Germline assignment: CDR1 SGHTA and CDR2 FQGNSA. The CDR3 DNA is TGTGCCAGCAGCCCCGATAGATGGCAGGAAAAACTGTTTTTT. Residues: CASSPDRWQEKLFF. The entire variable domain, with the rest obtained from reference TRBV7-2 and TRBJ1-4, is as follows: GAGVSQSPSNKVTEKGKDVELRCDPISGHTALYWYRQSLGQGLEFLIYFQGNSAPDKSGLPSDRFSAERTGGSVSTLTIQRTQQEDSAVYLCASSPDRWQEKLFFGSGTQLSVL.

CDR3 sequence reads: CASSVEGAHTGNEQFF. The CDR3 region has the DNA TGTGCCAGCAGTGTGGAGGGGGCCCACACTGGGAATGAGCAGTTCTTC. The rearrangement uses TRBV2 and TRBJ2-1, with TRBD1 as a possible D gene (7 bases). The V and J ends lost 4 bases and 7 bases respectively, with 20 bases between them. This CDR3 is built from 16 residues. Germline lookup yields CDR1 SNHLY and CDR2 FYNNEI.

Only a few counts were recorded for this clone. V and J are TRBV27 and TRBJ2-1; the D gene could be TRBD1 or TRBD2 (5 bases each). The CDR3 is 15 residues long. Germline assignment: CDR1 MNHEY and CDR2 SMNVEV (reference sequence). The ends were cut back, 6 bases at V and 3 bases at J, with 15 bases in the middle. CDR3 loop: CASSQWDPFYNEQFF. CDR3 coding DNA: TGTGCCAGCAGCCAATGGGACCCTTTCTACAATGAGCAGTTCTTC.

On this clone: One end of the junction is discordant with germline, which a read error may explain. The chain couples TRBV7-9 to TRBJ2-3, with 9 bases identical to TRBD1. This CDR3 has 11 residues. Germline V CDR1 and CDR2: SEHNR, FQNEAQ (reference sequence). For the CDR3, the DNA is TGTGCCAGCAGCCCCGGGACAGGGACCAATTTT. Translated, it gives CASSPGTGTNF. The full variable domain, in which reference TRBV7-9 and TRBJ2-3 provide the parts outside the CDR3, is DTGVSQNPRHKITKRGQNVTFRCDPISEHNRLYWYRQTLGQGPEFLTYFQNEAQLEKSRLLSDRFSAERPKGSFSTLEIQRTEQGDSAMYLCASSPGTGTNFGPGTRLTVL.

The rearrangement joins TRBV6-1 to TRBJ1-1; 7 bases are a match to TRBD1. V was pared by 3 bases and J by 12 bases, with 7 bases of the junction left unmatched. This CDR3 region has 12 residues. Per germline, CDR1 MNHNS and CDR2 SASEGT. The CDR3 spells CASSEVQGWTFF. The CDR3 DNA reads as TGTGCCAGCAGTGAGGTACAGGGGTGGACTTTCTTT.

This clone came up once. The chain is built from TRBV11-1 and TRBJ2-7; D perhaps matches TRBD1 (6 bases). Germline-derived CDR1 and CDR2 are SGHAT and FQDESV (reference sequence). This CDR3 has 17 residues. Trimming cost V 5 bases and J 2 bases, with 22 bases left between them. For the CDR3, the DNA is TGTGCCAGCAGCCGAACTGGGGGCGGGCCCACCCCCTACGAGCAGTACTTC. Encoded protein: CASSRTGGGPTPYEQYF. Using reference TRBV11-1 and TRBJ2-7 for the parts outside the CDR3, the full variable domain is EAEVAQSPRYKITEKSQAVAFWCDPISGHATLYWYRQILGQGPELLVQFQDESVVDDSQLPKDRFSAERLKGVDSTLKIQPAELGDSAMYLCASSRTGGGPTPYEQYFGPGTRLTVT.

This chain connects TRBV7-9 to TRBJ2-7; D remains ambiguous. Deletions cut 1 base from V and 10 bases from J, with 8 bases between. CDR1 SEHNR and CDR2 FQNEAQ come from the germline V gene (reference sequence). The CDR3 covers 11 residues. CDR3: CASSLGPDQYF. The CDR3 DNA is TGTGCCAGCAGCTTAGGGCCGGACCAGTACTTC.

V and J are TRBV5-1 and TRBJ2-7; D ambiguous. With 0 bases removed from V and 3 bases from J, the gap between germline ends came to 4 bases. In germline, CDR1 is SGHRS, CDR2 YFSETQ. This CDR3 has 12 residues. The DNA of the CDR3 is TGCGCCAGCAGCTTGGGAGGCTACGAGCAGTACTTC. As protein: CASSLGGYEQYF.

The chain combines TRBV5-5 with TRBJ2-7; D remains ambiguous. Germline lookup yields CDR1 SGHKS and CDR2 YYEKEE (reference sequence). The CDR3 runs 12 residues. The V end lost 1 base, the J end lost 3 bases, and 5 bases lay between the germline ends. The CDR3 loop reads CASSLNFYEQYF. The CDR3 DNA sequence: TGTGCCAGCAGCTTGAATTTCTACGAGCAGTACTTC.

The rearrangement joins TRBV6-1 to TRBJ1-3; 8 positions agree with TRBD1. The CDR3 spans 16 residues. Looked up from germline, CDR1 is MNHNS and CDR2 is SASEGT. With 3 bases clipped from V and 2 bases from J, the junction kept 6 bases outside the gene matches. In nucleotides, the CDR3 is TGTGCCAGCAGTGACCTCACGGGACAGGCTGGAAACACCATATATTTT. As protein: CASSDLTGQAGNTIYF.

The genes are TRBV4-3 and TRBJ2-2; 12 positions match TRBD2. CDR1 is LGHNA and CDR2 is YSLEER in the germline V gene. V lost 4 bases, J lost 0 bases, and 12 bases stayed unmatched. The CDR3 loop spans 20 amino acids. The CDR3, as DNA: TGCGCCAGCAGCCTCCACGCTAGCGGGGGGGGAATCGCGAACACCGGGGAGCTGTTTTTT. Amino acid sequence: CASSLHASGGGIANTGELFF.

This chain uses TRBV30 with TRBJ2-5; 13 bases fit TRBD2. V dropped 2 bases and J dropped 11; count of bases not matched to a gene: 11. The CDR3 contains 15 residues. Germline values: CDR1 GTSNPN, CDR2 SVGIG (reference sequence). The CDR3 DNA reads as TGTGCCTGGAGTTTCCCGGGACTAGCGGGAAATGAGCAGTACTTC. It codes for CAWSFPGLAGNEQYF.

This clone showed up just once. The chain uses TRBV7-9 and TRBJ2-4; D is ambiguous. Trimming stripped 5 bases from V and 1 base from J, with 15 bases between. The V gene's germline CDR1 is SEHNR and CDR2 FQNEAQ (reference sequence). The CDR3 has 16 residues. In DNA form, the CDR3 reads TGTGCCAGCAGCCGGAAATGGGCCAACGCCAAAAACATTCAGTACTTC. This encodes CASSRKWANAKNIQYF.

The chain recombines TRBV18 with TRBJ1-1; unclear D gene. V was trimmed by 3 bases and J by 5 bases, leaving 7 bases between them. The length of the CDR3 is 12 residues. From germline, CDR1 is KGHSH and CDR2 LQKENI. Here the CDR3 DNA reads TGTGCCAGCTCACCGATGGGGACTGAAGCTTTCTTT. Translating gives CASSPMGTEAFF.

The chain has TRBV28 and TRBJ2-1, with 9 bases aligning to TRBD1. V was clipped by 8 bases and J by 3 bases; unmatched bases: 11. The CDR3 totals 16 residues. Per germline, CDR1 MDHEN and CDR2 SYDVKM. CDR3 sequence (DNA): TGTGCCAGCGGCTGGGCGGACAGGGGTAGCTACAATGAGCAGTTCTTC. As protein: CASGWADRGSYNEQFF.